This T cell receptor beta chain was captured in a study of T cells after yellow fever vaccination. Study results and caveats: Clonotypes found in both CD4 and CD8 compartments made up a small share.

TCRdb reprocessed the 5' RACE reads via MiXCR and lists one record per CDR3 protein. This table has under 700,000 distinct CDR3 sequences, about 15% appearing once. This clonotype has only a few counts. No antigen is known for it. V was pared by 3 bases and J by 1 base, with 8 bases between. This CDR3 has 14 residues. The V gene's germline CDR1 is SGHNT and CDR2 YENEEA. The sequence was obtained from a young man who received the YFV17D yellow fever vaccine. Specimen: PBMCs, collected 4 to 6 days after the first yellow fever vaccination. J is TRBJ2-3 and V is TRBV11-3; D is unresolved. CDR3 coding DNA: TGTGCCAGCAGCTTTAGAGCAGGCACAGATACGCAGTATTTT. Protein: CASSFRAGTDTQYF.